A single sample is the source of the 17 T cell receptor beta chains below, sequenced in a study of CD8 T cells in Susac syndrome. Roughly 0.45 to 1 ug RNA was reverse transcribed with random hexamers. From the immunoSEQ multiplex PCR reads, TCRdb called clonotypes with MiXCR, one entry per CDR3 protein. Of just over 300,000 distinct CDR3 sequences in the sample, approximately 90% are singletons; the top ten hold more than 0.06%. The source material was CD4+ T cells from PBMCs. The receptor source for this set is a human donor with multiple sclerosis.

The chain combines TRBV6-5 with TRBJ2-5, with D possibly being TRBD1 (6 bases). V was clipped by 8 bases and J by 4 bases, with 14 bases between them. Germline CDR1 MNHEY, CDR2 SVGAGI. The CDR3 length is 13 residues. CDR3 amino acids: CASRRDIGETQYF. CDR3 sequence (DNA): TGTGCCAGCCGCCGGGACATAGGAGAGACCCAGTACTTC.

A few counts support this clonotype. The chain has TRBV7-6 and TRBJ2-5; D uncertain. In germline, CDR1 is SGHVS, CDR2 FNYEAQ. This CDR3 comprises 11 residues. Trimming pared 6 bases from V and 5 bases from J, leaving 7 bases between. CDR3 in DNA: TGTGCCAGCAGTCTGACCGAGACCCAGTACTTC. It codes for CASSLTETQYF. The variable domain in full, completed from reference TRBV7-6 and TRBJ2-5, reads GAGVSQSPRYKVTKRGQDVALRCDPISGHVSLYWYRQALGQGPEFLTYFNYEAQQDKSGLPNDRFSAERPEGSISTLTIQRTEQRDSAMYRCASSLTETQYFGPGTRLLVL.

The chain couples TRBV7-2 to TRBJ2-3; 8 nucleotides align to TRBD1. CDR1 SGHTA and CDR2 FQGNSA come from the germline V gene. This CDR3 comprises 14 residues. V was pared by 5 bases and J by 2 bases, with 3 bases of the junction left unmatched. The CDR3 region is CASSRQGTTDTQYF. CDR3 nucleotides: TGTGCCAGCAGCCGACAGGGGACCACAGATACGCAGTATTTT.

CDR3 in DNA: TGCAGTGCTGGGCGTACAAAGACCCAGTACTTC. Translating it yields CSAGRTKTQYF. The chain combines TRBV20-1 with TRBJ2-5; no clear D gene. The CDR3 has 11 amino acids. V lost 5 bases and J 6 bases, leaving 10 bases between the germline ends. Germline CDR1 DFQATT, CDR2 SNEGSKA (reference sequence).

The V gene is TRBV5-6, the J gene TRBJ2-4; 7 nucleotides line up with TRBD1. V lost 1 base and J lost 0; bases outside the gene matches: 4. CDR1 SGHDT and CDR2 YYEEEE come from the germline V gene. CDR3 length equals 16 residues. The CDR3 DNA is TGTGCCAGCAGCTTGCTCCAGGGGGTAGCCAAAAACATTCAGTACTTC. Translation: CASSLLQGVAKNIQYF.

J is TRBJ2-7 and V is TRBV4-3; 7 bases are shared with TRBD2. CDR1 and CDR2 (germline): LGHNA, YSLEER. The CDR3 runs 17 residues. J gave up 0 bases and V 0 bases, and 8 bases lay outside the gene matches. CDR3 nucleotides: TGCGCCAGCAGCCAAGAGTGGCGGGAGTGGAGCTCCTACGAGCAGTACTTC. Protein sequence: CASSQEWREWSSYEQYF.

This chain joins TRBV20-1 and TRBJ2-1; 7 bases line up with TRBD1. With V trimmed by 5 bases and J by 7 bases, 2 bases remained unmatched. The length of the CDR3 is 11 residues. The germline V gene has CDR1 DFQATT and CDR2 SNEGSKA (reference sequence). The CDR3 is CSAHRGNEQFF. The CDR3 DNA sequence: TGCAGTGCTCACAGGGGAAATGAGCAGTTCTTC.

The chain has TRBV2 and TRBJ1-2; no reliable D call. CDR1 is SNHLY, CDR2 FYNNEI, per germline. CDR3 size: 17 residues. V shed 3 bases and J shed 2 bases, with 19 bases lying between them. The CDR3 loop reads CASSEVETGSSNYGYTF. The CDR3 DNA reads TGTGCCAGCAGTGAGGTGGAAACCGGATCGTCAAACTATGGCTACACCTTC.

The chain recombines TRBV19 with TRBJ1-4; D unclear. V was pared by 1 base and J by 5 bases, with 5 bases between. The CDR3 is 13 amino acids. The germline V gene has CDR1 LNHDA and CDR2 SQIVND (reference sequence). This CDR3 is CASSIAVNEKLFF. The CDR3 DNA reads TGTGCCAGTAGTATAGCTGTGAATGAAAAACTGTTTTTT.

The chain carries TRBV6-1 and TRBJ2-6; D may correspond to TRBD1 or TRBD2 (5 bases each). The CDR3 is 17 amino acids. From germline, CDR1 is MNHNS and CDR2 SASEGT. V lost 10 bases and J 0 bases, leaving 19 bases between the germline ends. DNA of the CDR3: TGTGCCACCTCCGGGACCATAATTTCCTCTGGGGCCAACGTCCTGACTTTC. Its protein product is CATSGTIISSGANVLTF.

The chain has TRBV20-1 and TRBJ2-1; 13 positions agree with TRBD2. The CDR3 is 16 amino acids. Germline CDR1 reads DFQATT; CDR2 reads SNEGSKA (reference sequence). After removal of 2 bases from V and 5 bases from J, the junction contained 6 bases not matched to a gene. CDR3 DNA sequence: TGCAGTGCTAGATCGCCGGGACTAGCGGGGCACAATGAGCAGTTCTTC. Protein: CSARSPGLAGHNEQFF.

The CDR3 is CASTSGNLIRGNEQFF. The CDR3 DNA follows: TGTGCCAGCACCAGCGGGAACCTTATTCGGGGCAATGAGCAGTTCTTC. The rearrangement uses TRBV12-3 or TRBV12-4 and TRBJ2-1; TRBD2 matches 7 bases. Trimming cost V 7 bases and J 6 bases; bases outside gene matches: 15. The CDR3 runs 16 residues.

The rearrangement uses TRBV15 and TRBJ1-5; D not resolved. There are 16 residues in the CDR3. Trimming pared 0 bases from V and 0 bases from J, leaving 9 bases between. Looked up from germline, CDR1 is LNHNV and CDR2 is YYDKDF (reference sequence). CDR3 DNA: TGTGCCACCAGCAGAGATCTCGGAAATAGCAATCAGCCCCAGCATTTT. Residues: CATSRDLGNSNQPQHF.

The CDR3 coding sequence is TGTGCCAGCAGTCCGACAGGGCCCGGGGAGCTGTTTTTT. Residues: CASSPTGPGELFF. The gene calls are TRBV6-1 and TRBJ2-2; 7 bases map to TRBD1. The CDR3 length is 13 residues. The J segment lost 6 bases and the V segment lost 5 bases, leaving 3 bases of the junction unmatched. The germline V gene has CDR1 MNHNS and CDR2 SASEGT.

The chain couples TRBV19 to TRBJ1-4; no reliable D call. Germline assignment: CDR1 LNHDA and CDR2 SQIVND (reference sequence). The CDR3 runs 14 residues. The germline V and J ends were trimmed by 5 bases and 2 bases, with 9 bases remaining between them. CDR3 protein: CASSRSRTNEKLFF. The CDR3 DNA reads TGTGCCAGTAGTCGCTCCAGGACTAATGAAAAACTGTTTTTT.

V is TRBV6-2 or TRBV6-3 and J is TRBJ2-7, with 11 nucleotides matching TRBD1. Germline V gene lookup returns CDR1 MNHEY and CDR2 SVGEGT. This CDR3 spans 13 amino acids. V dropped 4 bases and J dropped 5; count of bases not matched to a gene: 1. Here the CDR3 reads CASSWTGGHEQYF. The CDR3 bases are TGTGCCAGCAGTTGGACAGGGGGCCACGAGCAGTACTTC.

The chain joins TRBV23-1 to TRBJ1-2; D not certain. TRBV23-1 is flagged as an ORF with uncertain function. This CDR3 is built from 15 residues. Trimming stripped 0 bases from V and 0 bases from J, with 8 bases between. CDR3 nucleotide sequence: TGCGCCAGCAGTCAATCACACTTAGCTAACTATGGCTACACCTTC. This encodes CASSQSHLANYGYTF.